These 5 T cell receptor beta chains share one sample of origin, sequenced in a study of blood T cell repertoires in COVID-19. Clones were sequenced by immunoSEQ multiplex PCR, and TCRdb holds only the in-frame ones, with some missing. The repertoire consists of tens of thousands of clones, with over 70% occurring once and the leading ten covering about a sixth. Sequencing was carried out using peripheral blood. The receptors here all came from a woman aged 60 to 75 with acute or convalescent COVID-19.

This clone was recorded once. This CDR3 is CASSHGGGYGYTF. The DNA of the CDR3 is TGTGCCAGCAGCCACGGGGGAGGGTATGGCTACACCTTC. The chain joins TRBV11-2 to TRBJ1-2; D possibly corresponds to TRBD1 (5 bases). The CDR3 covers 13 residues. V shed 5 bases and J shed 5 bases, with 12 bases lying between them. The germline gives CDR1 SGHAT, CDR2 FQNNGV.

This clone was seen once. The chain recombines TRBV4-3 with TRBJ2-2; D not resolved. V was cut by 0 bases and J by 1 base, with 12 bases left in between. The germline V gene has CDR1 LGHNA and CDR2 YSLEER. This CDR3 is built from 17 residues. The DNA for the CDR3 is TGCGCCAGCAGCCAAGATCTAAGTACCCTGAACACCGGGGAGCTGTTTTTT. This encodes CASSQDLSTLNTGELFF.

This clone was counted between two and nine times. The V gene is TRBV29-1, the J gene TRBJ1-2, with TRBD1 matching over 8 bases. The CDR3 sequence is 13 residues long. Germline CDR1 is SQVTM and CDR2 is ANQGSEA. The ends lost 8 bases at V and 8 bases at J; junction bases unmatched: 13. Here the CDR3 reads CSYRDRMYEGYTF. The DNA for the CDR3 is TGCAGCTACCGGGACAGGATGTATGAAGGCTACACCTTC. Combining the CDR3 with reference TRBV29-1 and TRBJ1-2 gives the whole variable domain SAVISQKPSRDICQRGTSLTIQCQVDSQVTMMFWYRQQPGQSLTLIATANQGSEATYESGFVIDKFPISRPNLTFSTLTVSNMSPEDSSIYLCSYRDRMYEGYTFGSGTRLTVV.

The CDR3 DNA follows: TGTGCCAGCAGATCAACAGGGTTAAGTACGCAGTATTTT. It yields the protein CASRSTGLSTQYF. The V gene is TRBV12-3 or TRBV12-4, the J gene TRBJ2-3; possibly TRBD1 for D (6 bases). The CDR3 spans 13 residues. The V end lost 6 bases, the J end lost 8 bases, and 15 bases lay between the germline ends.

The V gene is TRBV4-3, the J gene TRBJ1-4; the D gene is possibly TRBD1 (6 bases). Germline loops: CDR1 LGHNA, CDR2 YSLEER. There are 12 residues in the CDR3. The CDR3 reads CATAGADEKLFF. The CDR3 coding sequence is TGCGCGACCGCAGGGGCTGATGAAAAACTGTTTTTT.